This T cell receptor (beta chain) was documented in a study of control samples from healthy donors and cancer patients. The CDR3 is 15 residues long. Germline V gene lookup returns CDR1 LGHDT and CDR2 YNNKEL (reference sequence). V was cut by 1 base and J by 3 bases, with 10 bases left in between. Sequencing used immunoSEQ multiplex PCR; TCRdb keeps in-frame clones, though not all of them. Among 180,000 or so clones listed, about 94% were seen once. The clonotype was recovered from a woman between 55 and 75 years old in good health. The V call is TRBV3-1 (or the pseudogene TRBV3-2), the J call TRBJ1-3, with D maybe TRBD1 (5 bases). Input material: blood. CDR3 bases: TGTGCCAGCAGCCAAGGCAGGGTTTATGGAAACACCATATATTTT. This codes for CASSQGRVYGNTIYF.